This T cell receptor beta chain was obtained from a study of T cells in Graves' hyperthyroidism and ophthalmopathy. The CDR3 runs to 17 residues. V shed 0 bases and J 7 bases; nucleotides not matched to a gene: 10. CDR1 is SGHRS and CDR2 is YFSETQ in the germline V gene. The source material, RNA transcripts, was used to amplify TCR beta CDR3 regions. An initial round of RT-PCR targeting the TCR CDR3 relied on the HTBI primer set. TCRdb itself ran the multiplex PCR reads through MiXCR, one entry per CDR3 protein. The repertoire holds some 550,000 distinct CDR3 sequences, with around 16% as singletons. J is TRBJ2-1 and V is TRBV5-1, with TRBD2 identical over 10 bases. The sequence was obtained from a woman aged 40 to 50 with Graves' ophthalmopathy. Input material: blood. This chain's CDR3 is CASSLGGSGRARNEQFF. The CDR3 DNA reads as TGCGCCAGCAGCTTGGGAGGGAGCGGGAGGGCCCGAAATGAGCAGTTCTTC.